This paragraph covers one T cell receptor (beta chain) sequence. CDR1 is DFQATT, CDR2 SNEGSKA, per germline (reference sequence). This CDR3 region has 11 residues. This entry belongs to a study of blood T cell repertoires in COVID-19. The wider study: Spain, Italy and the United States supplied samples that represented acute and convalescent COVID-19.

In the study's own analysis: For nucleated cells, counts were estimated from reference gene primer amplification. The table came from immunoSEQ multiplex PCR; TCRdb's copy has only in-frame clones and leaves some out. That table supplies the V and J calls and clone size; D and trimming were determined from the DNA. The sample holds 60,000 to 85,000 clones, over 70% seen once. The chain is built from TRBV20-1 and TRBJ1-2; 8 positions match TRBD1. Sequencing was carried out using peripheral blood. This receptor was taken from a man in his 70s who had recovered from COVID-19. CDR3 nucleotides: TGCGGATGGAGGGACAGGATGACCTACACCTTC. Amino acid sequence: CGWRDRMTYTF.